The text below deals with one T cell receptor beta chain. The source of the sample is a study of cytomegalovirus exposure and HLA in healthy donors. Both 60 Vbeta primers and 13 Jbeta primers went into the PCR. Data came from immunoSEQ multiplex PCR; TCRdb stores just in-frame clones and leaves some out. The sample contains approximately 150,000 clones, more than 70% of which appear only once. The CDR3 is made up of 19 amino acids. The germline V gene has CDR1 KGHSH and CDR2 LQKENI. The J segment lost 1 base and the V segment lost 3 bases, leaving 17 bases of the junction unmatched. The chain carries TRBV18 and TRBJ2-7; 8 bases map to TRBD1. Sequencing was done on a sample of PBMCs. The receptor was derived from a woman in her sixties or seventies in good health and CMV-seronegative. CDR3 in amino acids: CASSPFLAVYRGESYEQYF. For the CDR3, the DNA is TGTGCCAGCTCACCGTTTCTGGCCGTCTACAGGGGGGAGTCCTACGAGCAGTACTTC.